The 27 T cell receptor beta chains reported below all come from one sample, sequenced in a study of graft-versus-host responses after intestinal transplantation. Produced via immunoSEQ multiplex PCR; TCRdb's table is partial and in-frame only. The sample holds around 10,000 clones, 90% to 95% seen once. This specimen was PBMCs, taken almost 70 days after transplant. The receptors shown here come from a human patient who received an intestinal transplant, so some T cells may come from the graft donor.

CDR3 DNA sequence: TGTGCCAGCAGTTACGCAGGGAACACTGAAGCTTTCTTT. Protein: CASSYAGNTEAFF. V and J are TRBV6-5 and TRBJ1-1, with unresolved D. Germline CDR1 and CDR2: MNHEY and SVGAGI. CDR3 length: 13 residues. V lost 2 bases to trimming and J lost 1 base, with 5 bases between them.

Of note for this clone: An end of the junction differs from the germline gene, which may be a read error. This sequence joins TRBV28 and TRBJ2-7, with a weak D call TRBD2 (5 bases). The CDR3 contains 19 residues. Per germline, CDR1 MDHEN and CDR2 SYDVKM. This chain's CDR3 is CASSSPRRKVGGPSDEQYF. The DNA for the CDR3 is TGTGCCAGCAGTTCCCCACGTCGGAAAGTCGGAGGCCCCTCCGACGAGCAGTACTTC.

V is TRBV15 and J is TRBJ2-7, with 10 bases identical to TRBD1. Unmatched junction bases numbered 2, after V lost 0 bases and J lost 3 bases. CDR3 length: 15 amino acids. Germline V gene lookup returns CDR1 LNHNV and CDR2 YYDKDF (reference sequence). The CDR3 protein is CATSRDRTGGYEQYF. CDR3 nucleotides: TGTGCCACCAGCAGAGATCGGACAGGGGGCTACGAGCAGTACTTC.

The V and J genes are TRBV27 and TRBJ2-1, with TRBD2 matching over 8 bases. J was trimmed by 7 bases and V by 4 bases; bases with no gene match: 15. The CDR3 runs 17 residues. Germline values: CDR1 MNHEY, CDR2 SMNVEV (reference sequence). Here the CDR3 reads CASSYAGGPITGNEQFF. CDR3 DNA sequence: TGTGCCAGCAGTTATGCGGGGGGACCTATAACTGGGAATGAGCAGTTCTTC.

Worth noting for this clone: At one end the junction does not follow the germline gene, possibly because of a read error. This chain joins TRBV19 and TRBJ1-3; no definite D call. In germline, CDR1 is LNHDA, CDR2 SQIVND (reference sequence). The CDR3 has 15 amino acids. The CDR3, as DNA: TGTGCCAGTAGTATTTCTCAGCTAACCGGAAGCACCATATATTTT. Protein product: CASSISQLTGSTIYF.

This clone came up a few times. The genes are TRBV19 and TRBJ1-2; D unclear. CDR3 size: 12 residues. With 1 base removed from V and 6 bases from J, the gap between germline ends came to 6 bases. In germline, CDR1 is LNHDA, CDR2 SQIVND (reference sequence). CDR3 sequence: CASSIGWDGYTF. The DNA of the CDR3 is TGTGCCAGTAGTATAGGCTGGGATGGCTACACCTTC.

This chain uses TRBV7-3 with TRBJ2-1, with D hard to call. V gave up 2 bases and J gave up 0 bases, with 11 bases separating them. Germline V gene lookup returns CDR1 SGHTA and CDR2 FQGTGA. This CDR3 contains 16 residues. The CDR3 region has the DNA TGTGCCAGCAGCTTAGGGCGCCTCAGCTCCTACAATGAGCAGTTCTTC. It yields the protein CASSLGRLSSYNEQFF.

The chain joins TRBV27 to TRBJ2-1; D possibly corresponds to TRBD1 (6 bases). Per the germline V gene, CDR1 is MNHEY and CDR2 is SMNVEV (reference sequence). Trimming removed 5 bases from V and 8 bases from J, with 19 bases in between. The CDR3 spans 15 residues. This CDR3 reads CASSRQEDGGDEQFF. As DNA, the CDR3 is TGTGCCAGCAGTCGACAGGAGGATGGAGGCGATGAGCAGTTCTTC.

The rearrangement links TRBV7-9 to TRBJ2-2; 8 nucleotides agree with TRBD2. The CDR3 is 15 residues long. Looked up from germline, CDR1 is SEHNR and CDR2 is FQNEAQ (reference sequence). The J segment lost 4 bases and the V segment lost 5 bases, leaving 6 bases of the junction unmatched. CDR3 residues: CASSAPGGSTGELFF. The CDR3 region has the DNA TGTGCCAGCAGCGCCCCGGGGGGGTCCACCGGGGAGCTGTTTTTT.

This clone was seen only once. The chain recombines TRBV4-3 with TRBJ2-5, with 9 bases lining up with TRBD1. The germline V gene encodes CDR1 LGHNA and CDR2 YSLEER. The CDR3 has 16 residues. Unmatched junction bases numbered 11, after V lost 4 bases and J lost 5 bases. CDR3 nucleotides: TGCGCCAGCAGCCGAGGACTGGGACAGGGACAGGAGACCCAGTACTTC. This gives the protein CASSRGLGQGQETQYF.

The rearrangement links TRBV6-1 to TRBJ1-5; 8 bases are a match to TRBD1. The CDR3 spans 13 residues. Germline V CDR1 and CDR2: MNHNS, SASEGT. V was pared by 6 bases and J by 3 bases, with 1 base of the junction left unmatched. The CDR3 DNA follows: TGTGCCAGCAGGGACAGGGTCAATCAGCCCCAGCATTTT. Its protein is CASRDRVNQPQHF.

The chain is built from TRBV9 and TRBJ1-1, with unresolved D. This CDR3 contains 15 residues. The germline gives CDR1 SGDLS, CDR2 YYNGEE. V was clipped by 2 bases and J by 0 bases, with 11 bases between them. CDR3 nucleotides: TGTGCCAGCAGCGTGGGGAACGTTCTGAACACTGAAGCTTTCTTT. Translating gives CASSVGNVLNTEAFF. Combining the CDR3 with reference TRBV9 and TRBJ1-1 gives the whole variable domain DSGVTQTPKHLITATGQRVTLRCSPRSGDLSVYWYQQSLDQGLQFLIQYYNGEERAKGNILERFSAQQFPDLHSELNLSSLELGDSALYFCASSVGNVLNTEAFFGQGTRLTVV.

The genes are TRBV2 and TRBJ2-3; unclear D gene. The CDR3 is 12 amino acids. Germline loops: CDR1 SNHLY, CDR2 FYNNEI. Trimming cost V 6 bases and J 4 bases, with 8 bases left between them. CDR3 bases: TGTGCCAGCAGCCCCATTCCAGATACGCAGTATTTT. It specifies CASSPIPDTQYF.

The V gene is TRBV19, the J gene TRBJ1-5; the match to TRBD1 covers 9 bases. Trimming removed 5 bases from V and 2 bases from J; junction bases left unmatched: 4. CDR1 LNHDA and CDR2 SQIVND come from the germline V gene (reference sequence). The CDR3 length is 15 residues. The CDR3 sequence: CASSPRDRGNQPQHF. DNA of the CDR3: TGTGCCAGTAGTCCCCGGGACAGGGGCAATCAGCCCCAGCATTTT.

The V gene is TRBV6-5, the J gene TRBJ2-7, with a possible D match to TRBD2 (6 bases). Trimming removed 5 bases at V and 0 bases at J, with 8 bases between. Germline V gives CDR1 MNHEY, CDR2 SVGAGI. The CDR3 covers 13 residues. The CDR3 bases are TGTGCCAGCAGTGTCGGGAGCTCCTACGAGCAGTACTTC. It codes for CASSVGSSYEQYF.

A few counts support this clone. The chain's CDR3 is CASRPRDREAFF. In DNA, the CDR3 is TGTGCAAGTCGCCCCCGGGACCGTGAAGCTTTCTTT. This chain connects TRBV12-2 to TRBJ1-1. TRBV12-2 is a documented pseudogene. The CDR3 contains 12 residues.

The sample holds one count of this clone. The gene calls are TRBV10-3 and TRBJ1-5, with TRBD1 matching 7 bases. From germline, CDR1 is ENHRY and CDR2 SYGVKD. CDR3 size: 18 residues. The V gene end was trimmed by 5 bases and the J gene end by 0 bases; junction bases not matched to a gene: 13. The CDR3 protein is CAISPGQPNIYSNQPQHF. In DNA, the CDR3 is TGTGCCATCAGTCCGGGACAGCCAAACATTTATAGCAATCAGCCCCAGCATTTT.

V gene TRBV4-1 combines with J gene TRBJ2-5, with TRBD2 matching 7 bases. The DNA end is a closer match to TRBJ2-7, so the J assignment may be wrong. Germline V gene lookup returns CDR1 MGHRA and CDR2 YSYEKL. CDR3 size: 15 residues. CDR3 loop: CASSQQLAGLYEQYF. DNA of the CDR3: TGCGCCAGCAGCCAGCAGTTAGCGGGCCTATACGAGCAGTACTTC.

In this sample, this clone turned up once. The chain is built from TRBV5-1 and TRBJ2-2, with TRBD2 matching over 9 bases. The CDR3 runs to 15 residues. V was pared by 0 bases and J by 7 bases, with 4 bases of the junction left unmatched. Germline assignment: CDR1 SGHRS and CDR2 YFSETQ. CDR3 sequence reads: CASSLGLAAGGELFF. For the CDR3, the DNA is TGCGCCAGCAGCTTGGGACTAGCGGCCGGCGGGGAGCTGTTTTTT.

This chain joins TRBV7-9 and TRBJ2-6; D call uncertain. V lost 6 bases and J lost 1, with 13 bases in between. The CDR3 has 16 amino acids. CDR1 SEHNR and CDR2 FQNEAQ come from the germline V gene (reference sequence). DNA for the CDR3: TGTGCCAGCAGTCATCCAGCAGGATCTGGGGCCAACGTCCTGACTTTC. Encoded protein: CASSHPAGSGANVLTF.

V is TRBV6-4 and J is TRBJ2-1, with 7 positions matching TRBD2. Germline V CDR1 and CDR2: MRHNA, SNTAGT. V trimming: 5 bases; J trimming: 8 bases; junction bases outside the gene matches: 6. The CDR3 covers 13 residues. The CDR3 DNA is TGTGCCAGCAGTTCAACTAGCGTTGATGAGCAGTTCTTC. Its translation is CASSSTSVDEQFF.

Here the CDR3 reads CASSQLIHTGELFF. The CDR3 region has the DNA TGCGCCAGCAGCCAACTGATCCACACCGGGGAGCTGTTTTTT. The chain combines TRBV4-1 with TRBJ2-2; D remains unclear. V was shortened by 2 bases and J by 3 bases, with 7 bases between the two germline ends. Germline loops: CDR1 MGHRA, CDR2 YSYEKL. The CDR3 runs 14 residues.

The chain employs TRBV4-3 and TRBJ2-2, with D uncertain. Per the germline V gene, CDR1 is LGHNA and CDR2 is YSLEER. V lost 0 bases and J lost 5, with 4 bases in between. This CDR3 region has 13 residues. The CDR3 is CASSQDLTGELFF. For the CDR3, the DNA is TGCGCCAGCAGCCAAGATCTAACCGGGGAGCTGTTTTTT.

The V and J genes are TRBV4-1 and TRBJ2-1; 8 bases align to TRBD2. Germline V lookup: CDR1 MGHRA, CDR2 YSYEKL. The trim removed 1 base at V and 4 bases at J, leaving 12 bases unmatched. This CDR3 spans 18 amino acids. The CDR3 sequence: CASSQGLSGNQMYNEQFF. The CDR3 DNA is TGCGCCAGCAGCCAAGGCCTTAGCGGGAATCAAATGTACAATGAGCAGTTCTTC.

The gene calls are TRBV7-9 and TRBJ1-1; D uncertain. V dropped 4 bases and J dropped 3 bases, with 18 bases sitting between them. CDR1 is SEHNR, CDR2 FQNEAQ, per germline (reference sequence). The CDR3 consists of 16 residues. The CDR3 here is CASSSSDKGGHTEAFF. The CDR3 nucleotides read TGTGCCAGCAGCTCCTCCGACAAGGGTGGGCACACTGAAGCTTTCTTT.

The chain carries TRBV5-1 and TRBJ2-7; 9 bases are a match to TRBD2. The CDR3 length is 17 residues. The junction had 10 bases not matched to a gene; V was cut back by 0 bases and J by 3 bases. The germline V gene encodes CDR1 SGHRS and CDR2 YFSETQ. Here the CDR3 reads CASSLATGGRGIYEQYF. Written as DNA, the CDR3 is TGCGCCAGCAGCTTGGCGACGGGCGGGAGGGGCATCTACGAGCAGTACTTC.

This chain joins TRBV18 and TRBJ1-6, with 11 bases aligning to TRBD1. The junction had 5 bases not matched to a gene; V was cut back by 6 bases and J by 7 bases. The CDR3 has 15 amino acids. The germline gives CDR1 KGHSH, CDR2 LQKENI. The CDR3 DNA reads as TGTGCCAGCTCGTCGGGGACAGGGGGAAATTCACCCCTCCACTTT. Protein sequence: CASSSGTGGNSPLHF.